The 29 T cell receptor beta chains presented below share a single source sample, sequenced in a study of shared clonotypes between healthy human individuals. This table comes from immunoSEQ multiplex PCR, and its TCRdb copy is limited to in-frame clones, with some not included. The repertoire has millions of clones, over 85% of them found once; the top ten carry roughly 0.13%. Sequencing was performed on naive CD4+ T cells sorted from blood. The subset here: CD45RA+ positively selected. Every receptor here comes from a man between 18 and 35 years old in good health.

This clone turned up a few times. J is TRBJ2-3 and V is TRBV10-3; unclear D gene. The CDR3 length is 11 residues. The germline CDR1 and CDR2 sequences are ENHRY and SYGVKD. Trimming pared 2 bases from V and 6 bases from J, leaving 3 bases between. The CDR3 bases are TGTGCCATCAGTGAGATGGATACGCAGTATTTT. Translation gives CAISEMDTQYF.

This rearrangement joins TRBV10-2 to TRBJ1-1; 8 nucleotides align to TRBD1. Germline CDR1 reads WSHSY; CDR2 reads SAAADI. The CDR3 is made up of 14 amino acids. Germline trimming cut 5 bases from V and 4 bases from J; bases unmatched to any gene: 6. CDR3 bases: TGCGCCAGCAGTTCCCAGGGGGCGCGCACTGAAGCTTTCTTT. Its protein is CASSSQGARTEAFF.

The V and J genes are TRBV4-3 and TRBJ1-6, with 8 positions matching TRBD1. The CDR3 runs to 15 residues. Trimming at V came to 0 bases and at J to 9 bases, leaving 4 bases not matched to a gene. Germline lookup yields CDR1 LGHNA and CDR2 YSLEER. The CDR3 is CASSQDRGHTSPLHF. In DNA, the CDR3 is TGCGCCAGCAGCCAAGACAGGGGGCATACTTCACCCCTCCACTTT.

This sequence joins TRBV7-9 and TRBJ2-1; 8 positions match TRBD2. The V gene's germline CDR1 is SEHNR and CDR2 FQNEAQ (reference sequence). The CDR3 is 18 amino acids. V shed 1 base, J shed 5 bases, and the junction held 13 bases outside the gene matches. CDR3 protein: CASSLGASGRRLDNEQFF. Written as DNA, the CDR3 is TGTGCCAGCAGCTTAGGGGCTAGCGGGCGACGACTAGACAATGAGCAGTTCTTC.

The CDR3 loop is CAWSGRPTPTGELFF. CDR3 nucleotide sequence: TGTGCCTGGAGTGGGCGTCCGACCCCCACCGGGGAGCTGTTTTTT. The chain recombines TRBV30 with TRBJ2-2; D is ambiguous. The CDR3 is made up of 15 amino acids. CDR1 and CDR2 from the germline V gene are GTSNPN and SVGIG (reference sequence). The V and J ends lost 1 base and 4 bases respectively, with 13 bases between them. The variable domain in full, with the rest retrieved from reference TRBV30 and TRBJ2-2, is SQTIHQWPATLVQPVGSPLSLECTVEGTSNPNLYWYRQAAGRGLQLLFYSVGIGQISSEVPQNLSASRPQDRQFILSSKKLLLSDSGFYLCAWSGRPTPTGELFFGEGSRLTVL.

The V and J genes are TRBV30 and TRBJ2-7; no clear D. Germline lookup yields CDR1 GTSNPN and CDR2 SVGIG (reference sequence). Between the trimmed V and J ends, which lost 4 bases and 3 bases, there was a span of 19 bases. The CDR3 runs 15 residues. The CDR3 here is CAWTPPVPPNYEQYF. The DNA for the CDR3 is TGTGCCTGGACCCCGCCGGTCCCTCCTAACTACGAGCAGTACTTC.

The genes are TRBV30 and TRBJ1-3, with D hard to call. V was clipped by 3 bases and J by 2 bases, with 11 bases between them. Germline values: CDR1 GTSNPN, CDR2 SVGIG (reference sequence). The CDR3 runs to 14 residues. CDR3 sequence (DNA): TGTGCCTGGAGCCCTCATAAAGCTGGAAACACCATATATTTT. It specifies CAWSPHKAGNTIYF.

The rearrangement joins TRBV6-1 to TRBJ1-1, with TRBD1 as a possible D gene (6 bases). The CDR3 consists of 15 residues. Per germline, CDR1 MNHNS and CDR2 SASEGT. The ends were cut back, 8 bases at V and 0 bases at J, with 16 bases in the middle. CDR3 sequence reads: CASRGAPVMNTEAFF. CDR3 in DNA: TGTGCCAGCCGGGGGGCCCCCGTCATGAACACTGAAGCTTTCTTT.

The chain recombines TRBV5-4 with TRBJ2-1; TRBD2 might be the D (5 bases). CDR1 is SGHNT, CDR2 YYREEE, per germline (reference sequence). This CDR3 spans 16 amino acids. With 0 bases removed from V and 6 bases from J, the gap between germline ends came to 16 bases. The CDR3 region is CASSLGGFGGGNEQFF. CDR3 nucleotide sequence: TGTGCCAGCAGCTTGGGCGGGTTCGGAGGTGGCAATGAGCAGTTCTTC. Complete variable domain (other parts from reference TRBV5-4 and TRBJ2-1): ETGVTQSPTHLIKTRGQQVTLRCSSQSGHNTVSWYQQALGQGPQFIFQYYREEENGRGNFPPRFSGLQFPNYSSELNVNALELDDSALYLCASSLGGFGGGNEQFFGPGTRLTVL.

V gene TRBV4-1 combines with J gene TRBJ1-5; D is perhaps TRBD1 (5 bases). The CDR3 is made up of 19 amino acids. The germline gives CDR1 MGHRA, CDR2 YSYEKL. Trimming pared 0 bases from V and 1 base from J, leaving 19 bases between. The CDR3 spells CASSQDPLQGKTSNQPQHF. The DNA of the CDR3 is TGCGCCAGCAGCCAAGACCCCCTCCAGGGAAAGACCAGCAATCAGCCCCAGCATTTT.

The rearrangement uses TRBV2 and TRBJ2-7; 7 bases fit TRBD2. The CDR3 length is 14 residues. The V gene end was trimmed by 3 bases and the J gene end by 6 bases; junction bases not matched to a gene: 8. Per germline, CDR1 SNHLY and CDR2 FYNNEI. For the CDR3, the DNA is TGTGCCAGCAGTGATAGGGAGGGGTTCGGCGAGCAGTACTTC. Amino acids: CASSDREGFGEQYF.

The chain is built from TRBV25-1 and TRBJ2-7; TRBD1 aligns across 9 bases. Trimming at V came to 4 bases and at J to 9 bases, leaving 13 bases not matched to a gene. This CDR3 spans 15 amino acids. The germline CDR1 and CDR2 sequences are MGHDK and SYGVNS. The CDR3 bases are TGTGCCAGCAGTGTCAATCCGACAGGGGGTGGTGTGCAGTACTTC. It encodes CASSVNPTGGGVQYF.

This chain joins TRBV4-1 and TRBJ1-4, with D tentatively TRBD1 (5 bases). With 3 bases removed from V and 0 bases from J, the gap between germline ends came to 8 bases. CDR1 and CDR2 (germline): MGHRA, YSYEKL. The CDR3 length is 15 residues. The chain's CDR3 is CASSQGEATNEKLFF. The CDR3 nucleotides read TGCGCCAGCAGCCAGGGGGAAGCAACTAATGAAAAACTGTTTTTT.

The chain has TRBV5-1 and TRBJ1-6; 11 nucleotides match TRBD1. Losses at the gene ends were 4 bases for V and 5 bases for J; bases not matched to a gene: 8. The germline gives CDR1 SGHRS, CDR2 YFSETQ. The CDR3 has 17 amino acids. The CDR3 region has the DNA TGCGCCAGCAGCCCACATGGACAGGGGGCAGATAATTCACCCCTCCACTTT. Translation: CASSPHGQGADNSPLHF.

The CDR3 DNA follows: TGTGCCAGCAGCGCAAGGGACAGGTACCAAGAGACCCAGTACTTC. Translated: CASSARDRYQETQYF. The rearrangement links TRBV9 to TRBJ2-5; 8 positions match TRBD1. The length of the CDR3 is 15 residues. J lost 0 bases, V lost 3 bases, and 4 bases had no gene match. Per germline, CDR1 SGDLS and CDR2 YYNGEE.

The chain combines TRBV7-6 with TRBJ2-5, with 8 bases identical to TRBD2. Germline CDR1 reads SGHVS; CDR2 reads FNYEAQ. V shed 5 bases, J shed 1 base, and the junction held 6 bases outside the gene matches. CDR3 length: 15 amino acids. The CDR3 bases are TGTGCCAGCAGCCTTAGCGGGACGTTCCAAGAGACCCAGTACTTC. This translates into CASSLSGTFQETQYF. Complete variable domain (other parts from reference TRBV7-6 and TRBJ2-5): GAGVSQSPRYKVTKRGQDVALRCDPISGHVSLYWYRQALGQGPEFLTYFNYEAQQDKSGLPNDRFSAERPEGSISTLTIQRTEQRDSAMYRCASSLSGTFQETQYFGPGTRLLVL.

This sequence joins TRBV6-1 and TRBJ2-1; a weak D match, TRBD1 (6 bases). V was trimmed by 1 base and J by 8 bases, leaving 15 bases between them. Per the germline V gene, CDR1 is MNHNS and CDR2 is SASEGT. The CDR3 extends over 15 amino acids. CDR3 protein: CASSEGGQSTYEQFF. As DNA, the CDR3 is TGTGCCAGCAGTGAAGGAGGACAGTCAACGTATGAGCAGTTCTTC.

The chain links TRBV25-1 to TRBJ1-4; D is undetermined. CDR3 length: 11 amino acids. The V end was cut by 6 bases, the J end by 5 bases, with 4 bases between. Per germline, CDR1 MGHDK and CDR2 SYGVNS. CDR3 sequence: CASSRNEKLFF. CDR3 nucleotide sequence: TGTGCCAGCAGCAGAAATGAAAAACTGTTTTTT. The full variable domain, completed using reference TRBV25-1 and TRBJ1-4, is EADIYQTPRYLVIGTGKKITLECSQTMGHDKMYWYQQDPGMELHLIHYSYGVNSTEKGDLSSESTVSRIRTEHFPLTLESARPSHTSQYLCASSRNEKLFFGSGTQLSVL.

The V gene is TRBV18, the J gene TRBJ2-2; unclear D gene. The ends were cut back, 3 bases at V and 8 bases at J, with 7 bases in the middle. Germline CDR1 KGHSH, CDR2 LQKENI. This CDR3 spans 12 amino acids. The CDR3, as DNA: TGTGCCAGCTCACCGGGGATGGGGGAGCTGTTTTTT. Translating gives CASSPGMGELFF.

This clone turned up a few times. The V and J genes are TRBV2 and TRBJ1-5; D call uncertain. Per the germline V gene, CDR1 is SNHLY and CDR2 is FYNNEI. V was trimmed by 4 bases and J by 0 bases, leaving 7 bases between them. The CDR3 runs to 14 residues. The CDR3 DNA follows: TGTGCCAGCAGTGTTAGAAGTAGCAATCAGCCCCAGCATTTT. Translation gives CASSVRSSNQPQHF.

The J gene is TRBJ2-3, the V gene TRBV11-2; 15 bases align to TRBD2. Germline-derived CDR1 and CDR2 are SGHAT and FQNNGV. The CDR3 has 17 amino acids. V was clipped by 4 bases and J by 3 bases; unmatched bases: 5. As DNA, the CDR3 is TGTGCCAGCAGCTCAGGACTAGCGGGAGGGCCAACAGATACGCAGTATTTT. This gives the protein CASSSGLAGGPTDTQYF.

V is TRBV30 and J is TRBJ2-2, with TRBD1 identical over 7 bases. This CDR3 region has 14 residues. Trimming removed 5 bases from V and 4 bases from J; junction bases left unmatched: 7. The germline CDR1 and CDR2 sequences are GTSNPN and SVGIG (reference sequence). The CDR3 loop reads CAWAIGTVTGELFF. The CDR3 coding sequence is TGTGCCTGGGCAATCGGGACAGTCACCGGGGAGCTGTTTTTT.

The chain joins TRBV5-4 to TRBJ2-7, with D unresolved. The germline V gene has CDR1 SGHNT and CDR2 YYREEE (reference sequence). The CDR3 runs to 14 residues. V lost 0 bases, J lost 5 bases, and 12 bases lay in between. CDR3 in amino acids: CASSLGPTDDEQYF. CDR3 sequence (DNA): TGTGCCAGCAGCTTGGGCCCCACGGATGACGAGCAGTACTTC.

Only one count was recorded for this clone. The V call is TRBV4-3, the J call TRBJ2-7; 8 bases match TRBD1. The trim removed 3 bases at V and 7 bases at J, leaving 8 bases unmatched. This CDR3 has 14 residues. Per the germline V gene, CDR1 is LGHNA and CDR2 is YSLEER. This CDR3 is CASSHRDRTGEQYF. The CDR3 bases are TGCGCCAGCAGCCACCGGGACAGGACAGGGGAGCAGTACTTC.

The CDR3 loop is CASSSPDRGWTEAFF. CDR3 in DNA: TGTGCCAGCAGCTCACCGGACAGGGGATGGACTGAAGCTTTCTTT. This chain joins TRBV5-5 and TRBJ1-1, with 9 bases matching TRBD1. The CDR3 totals 15 residues. Germline CDR1 is SGHKS and CDR2 is YYEKEE (reference sequence). With V trimmed by 3 bases and J by 5 bases, 8 bases remained unmatched.

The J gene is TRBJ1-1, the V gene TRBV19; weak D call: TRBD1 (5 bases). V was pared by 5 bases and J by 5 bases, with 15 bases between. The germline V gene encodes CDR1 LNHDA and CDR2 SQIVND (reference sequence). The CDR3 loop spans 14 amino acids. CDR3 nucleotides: TGTGCCAGTAGTGCCCAGGCTGAGGGGACTGAAGCTTTCTTT. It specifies CASSAQAEGTEAFF.

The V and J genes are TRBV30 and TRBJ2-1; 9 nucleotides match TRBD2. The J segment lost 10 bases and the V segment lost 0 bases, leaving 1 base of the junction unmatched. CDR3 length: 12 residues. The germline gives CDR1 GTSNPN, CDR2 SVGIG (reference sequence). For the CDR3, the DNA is TGTGCCTGGAGTGTAAGCGGGAGGGAGCAGTTCTTC. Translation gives CAWSVSGREQFF.

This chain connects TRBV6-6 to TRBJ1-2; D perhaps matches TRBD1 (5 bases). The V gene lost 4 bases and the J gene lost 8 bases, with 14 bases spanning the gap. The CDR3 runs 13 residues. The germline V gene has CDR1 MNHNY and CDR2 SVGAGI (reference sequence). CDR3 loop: CASSSDTFAGYTF. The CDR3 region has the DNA TGTGCCAGCAGTTCGGACACTTTCGCCGGCTACACCTTC.

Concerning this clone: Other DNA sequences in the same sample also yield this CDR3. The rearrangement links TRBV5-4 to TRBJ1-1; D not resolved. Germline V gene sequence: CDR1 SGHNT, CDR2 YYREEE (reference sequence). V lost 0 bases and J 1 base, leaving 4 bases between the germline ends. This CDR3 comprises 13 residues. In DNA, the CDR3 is TGTGCCAGCAGCTTGGTGGCGAACACTGAAGCTTTCTTT. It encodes CASSLVANTEAFF.